What follows is one TCR beta chain and its context. Its antigen is as yet unknown. This specimen comes from a study of T cells in pancreatic ductal adenocarcinoma. Measured with immunoSEQ multiplex PCR; TCRdb has only the in-frame clones, and not every one. The table records roughly 100,000 clones, nearly 95% of them present only once. Study-wide results and limits: Unique clonotypes were about 8.2-fold more numerous in blood than in tumor. Enrichment of CD45RO+ effector over naive T cells in tumors may bias clonality.

V lost 6 bases and J lost 6, with 12 bases in between. The germline gives CDR1 ENHRY, CDR2 SYGVKD. The CDR3 is 12 amino acids. Surgery without prior neoadjuvant therapy was the treatment of the selected pancreatic ductal adenocarcinoma patients. The sequenced sample consisted of PBMCs. This chain joins TRBV10-3 and TRBJ2-7; weak D call: TRBD2 (5 bases). The sequence was obtained from a human donor with pancreatic ductal adenocarcinoma. This CDR3 reads CAISRLGGEQYF. Written as DNA, the CDR3 is TGTGCCATCAGCAGGCTAGGAGGCGAGCAGTACTTC.